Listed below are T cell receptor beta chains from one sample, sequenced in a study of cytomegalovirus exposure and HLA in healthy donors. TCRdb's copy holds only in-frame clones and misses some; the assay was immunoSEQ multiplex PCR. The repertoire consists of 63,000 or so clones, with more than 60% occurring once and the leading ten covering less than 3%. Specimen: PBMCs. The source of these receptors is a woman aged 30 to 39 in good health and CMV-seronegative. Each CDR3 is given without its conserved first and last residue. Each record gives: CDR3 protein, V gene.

ASSLPSGKDNEQF | TRBV7-9
ASSSDPYGQGEYTEAF | TRBV7-9
ASTPGQGVGQPQH | TRBV6-1
ASSYSGTGNEKLF | TRBV6-6
ASSDTISTDTQY | TRBV11-2
SSSYATRGSSYNEQF | TRBV7-9
ASSLGERSTDTQY | TRBV11-2
ASSAPGQNSPLH | TRBV25-1
ASSPQRGGNQPQH | TRBV7-2
ASSRPGTGYGYT | TRBV7-2
ASSYGTSSPDGYT | TRBV7-2
ASSFRVLNTGELF | TRBV7-2
ASSDDISTGYT | TRBV6-4
ASSERGPLTTQY | TRBV2
AWSVSFTQPQH | TRBV30
ASSIPRLGNIQY | TRBV19
ASSRDRERGNTIY | TRBV7-9
ASSVDREAEKLF | TRBV9
ASSLGQGARVLLTDTQY | TRBV4-2
ASSTGTGGNTGELF | TRBV7-9
ASSPGQGPLAF | TRBV13
ASSTRQGNQPQH | TRBV2
ASSVSSGGDSNTGELF | TRBV9
ASSGGLNSNQPQH | TRBV5-8
ASATGTSDGELF | TRBV9
ASSAGQGANYGYT | TRBV6-1
AWSEGLGNNEQF | TRBV30
AWRKRRQAGYGYT | TRBV30
ASSSLEAGTEAF | TRBV7-9
ASSQGLAGGPNTGELF | TRBV4-3
ASSEAGGTDTQY | TRBV10-1
ASSFIASSTDTQY | TRBV11-2
ASSQGLEAREAF | TRBV4-3
ASSSDSKVTDTQY | TRBV5-1
ASSPRDRVNEQY | TRBV19